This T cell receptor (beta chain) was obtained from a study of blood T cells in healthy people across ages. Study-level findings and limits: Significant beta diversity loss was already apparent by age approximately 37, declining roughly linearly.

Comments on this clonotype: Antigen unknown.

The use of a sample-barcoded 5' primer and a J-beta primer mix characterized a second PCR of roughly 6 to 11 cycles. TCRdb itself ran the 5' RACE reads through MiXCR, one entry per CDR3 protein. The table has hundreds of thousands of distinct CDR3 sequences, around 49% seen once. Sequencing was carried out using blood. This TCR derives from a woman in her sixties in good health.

CDR3 sequence (DNA): TGTGCCAGCAGCCCTAGCCGGGCGGCCTACAATGAGCAGTTCTTC. It yields the protein CASSPSRAAYNEQFF. This chain links TRBV7-2 with TRBJ2-1, with D perhaps matching TRBD2 (5 bases). V lost 5 bases and J lost 2, with 13 bases in between. This CDR3 comprises 15 residues. Germline assignment: CDR1 SGHTA and CDR2 FQGNSA.